This is a list of T cell receptor beta chains from one sample in a study of T cells in Graves' hyperthyroidism and ophthalmopathy. TCRdb independently ran MiXCR on the multiplex PCR reads; one entry per CDR3 protein. The sample has 480,000 or so distinct CDR3 sequences, around 43% seen once. Sequencing input: peripheral blood or thyroid tissue (not recorded which). All receptors come from an adult woman with Graves' disease, either hyperthyroidism or ophthalmopathy (not recorded which). The CDR3 runs from the conserved cysteine through the conserved F or W. Each record gives: V gene, J gene, clone size, CDR3 length, D gene, CDR3 protein, CDR3 DNA. The D gene is left open where the match is weak. Expanded clones are given a class, and other clones once, few, many or no size at all.

v_gene: TRBV10-1
j_gene: TRBJ1-6
abundance: NA
len: 15
d_gene: NA
CDR3aa: CASSPELAENSPLHF
CDR3nt: TGCGCCAGCAGCCCTGAGTTGGCGGAGAATTCACCCCTCCACTTT

v_gene: TRBV12-3/TRBV12-4
j_gene: TRBJ2-7
abundance: few
len: 17
d_gene: NA
CDR3aa: CASREGDNRAVWGEQYF
CDR3nt: TGTGCCAGCAGGGAGGGGGATAACAGGGCAGTTTGGGGAGAGCAGTACTTC

v_gene: TRBV2
j_gene: TRBJ1-1
abundance: once
len: 15
d_gene: TRBD1
CDR3aa: CASSPRGQGNTEAFF
CDR3nt: TGTGCCAGCAGTCCCCGAGGACAGGGGAACACTGAAGCTTTCTTT

v_gene: TRBV15
j_gene: TRBJ2-5
abundance: NA
len: 11
d_gene: NA
CDR3aa: CATSRNSKRFF
CDR3nt: TGTGCCACCAGCAGAAACTCGAAGAGGTTCTTC

v_gene: TRBV29-1
j_gene: TRBJ2-2
abundance: NA
len: 13
d_gene: TRBD2
CDR3aa: CSVAGGSWVELFF
CDR3nt: TGCAGCGTTGCCGGCGGGAGCTGGGTGGAGCTGTTTTTT

v_gene: TRBV15
j_gene: TRBJ1-5
abundance: NA
len: 13
d_gene: NA
CDR3aa: CATSRDALGPQHF
CDR3nt: TGTGCCACCAGCAGAGATGCGCTGGGGCCCCAGCATTTT

v_gene: TRBV20-1
j_gene: TRBJ1-5
abundance: many
len: 12
d_gene: NA
CDR3aa: CSARVLDQPQHF
CDR3nt: TGCAGTGCTAGAGTTTTGGATCAGCCCCAGCATTTT

v_gene: TRBV20-1
j_gene: TRBJ1-5
abundance: NA
len: 12
d_gene: NA
CDR3aa: CSARRRAETQHF
CDR3nt: TGCAGTGCTAGACGGCGCGCCGAGACCCAGCATTTT

v_gene: TRBV6-1
j_gene: TRBJ1-6
abundance: many
len: 14
d_gene: NA
CDR3aa: CASSEAPQDSPLHF
CDR3nt: TGTGCCAGCAGTGAAGCCCCCCAGGATTCACCCCTCCACTTT

v_gene: TRBV3-1
j_gene: TRBJ2-5
abundance: few
len: 14
d_gene: TRBD1
CDR3aa: CASSRGQDQETQYF
CDR3nt: TGTGCCAGCAGCCGCGGACAGGACCAAGAGACCCAGTACTTC

v_gene: TRBV7-9
j_gene: TRBJ1-2
abundance: few
len: 12
d_gene: NA
CDR3aa: CASTLGLSGYTF
CDR3nt: TGTGCCAGCACCCTGGGCCTGTCTGGCTACACCTTC

v_gene: TRBV19
j_gene: TRBJ1-5
abundance: many
len: 15
d_gene: TRBD1
CDR3aa: CASSATGDSYQPQHF
CDR3nt: TGTGCCAGTAGTGCCACAGGGGATTCGTATCAGCCCCAGCATTTT

v_gene: TRBV29-1
j_gene: TRBJ1-5
abundance: NA
len: 15
d_gene: NA
CDR3aa: CSAVAAGGPSQPQHF
CDR3nt: TGCAGCGCTGTGGCGGCGGGCGGACCGAGTCAGCCCCAGCATTTT

v_gene: TRBV5-1
j_gene: TRBJ2-7
abundance: many
len: 15
d_gene: TRBD2
CDR3aa: CASSWEGSYSYEQYF
CDR3nt: TGCGCCAGCTCCTGGGAGGGCAGCTACTCCTACGAGCAGTACTTC

v_gene: TRBV14
j_gene: TRBJ1-6
abundance: NA
len: 16
d_gene: NA
CDR3aa: CASRHQGYAGNSPLHF
CDR3nt: TGTGCCAGCAGACATCAGGGGTACGCGGGTAATTCACCCCTCCACTTT

v_gene: TRBV12-3/TRBV12-4
j_gene: TRBJ2-5
abundance: NA
len: 19
d_gene: NA
CDR3aa: CASTPTGTKGGGGRETQYF
CDR3nt: TGTGCCAGCACCCCAACCGGGACTAAAGGCGGGGGCGGTCGGGAGACCCAGTACTTC

v_gene: TRBV7-9
j_gene: TRBJ1-1
abundance: many
len: 15
d_gene: NA
CDR3aa: CASSPSALPNTEAFF
CDR3nt: TGTGCCAGCAGCCCCAGTGCACTACCGAACACTGAAGCTTTCTTT

v_gene: TRBV29-1
j_gene: TRBJ1-1
abundance: NA
len: 14
d_gene: TRBD1
CDR3aa: CSGRLGTGDTEAFF
CDR3nt: TGCAGCGGGCGACTCGGGACAGGGGACACTGAAGCTTTCTTT

v_gene: TRBV2
j_gene: TRBJ1-5
abundance: once
len: 14
d_gene: TRBD1
CDR3aa: CASRGTGGFQPQHF
CDR3nt: TGTGCCAGCAGAGGGACAGGGGGCTTTCAGCCCCAGCATTTT

v_gene: TRBV5-1
j_gene: TRBJ2-7
abundance: NA
len: 15
d_gene: TRBD1
CDR3aa: CASSLGGQGIYEQYF
CDR3nt: TGTGCCAGCAGCTTAGGCGGACAGGGGATCTACGAGCAGTACTTC

v_gene: TRBV19
j_gene: TRBJ1-2
abundance: many
len: 14
d_gene: NA
CDR3aa: CASTLSQTFRGYTF
CDR3nt: TGTGCCAGTACCCTCAGTCAAACCTTCAGGGGCTACACCTTC

v_gene: TRBV5-4
j_gene: TRBJ2-2
abundance: NA
len: 14
d_gene: NA
CDR3aa: CASSLAGNYGELFF
CDR3nt: TGTGCCAGCAGCTTGGCGGGGAATTACGGGGAGCTGTTTTTT

v_gene: TRBV7-8
j_gene: TRBJ2-2
abundance: NA
len: 16
d_gene: NA
CDR3aa: CASSRTGTANTGELFF
CDR3nt: TGTGCCAGCAGCCGGACCGGGACCGCGAACACCGGGGAGCTGTTTTTT

v_gene: TRBV5-1
j_gene: TRBJ2-7
abundance: many
len: 13
d_gene: NA
CDR3aa: CASSLSGMYEQYF
CDR3nt: TGCGCCAGCAGCTTGTCAGGGATGTACGAGCAGTACTTC

v_gene: TRBV2
j_gene: TRBJ2-7
abundance: NA
len: 13
d_gene: NA
CDR3aa: CASTGGGGIRSSF
CDR3nt: TGTGCCAGCACCGGGGGTGGAGGGATAAGATCGAGCTTC

v_gene: TRBV9
j_gene: TRBJ1-2
abundance: NA
len: 16
d_gene: TRBD1
CDR3aa: CASSPQEATGKYGYTF
CDR3nt: TGTGCCAGCAGCCCTCAAGAGGCGACAGGGAAGTATGGCTACACCTTC

v_gene: TRBV29-1
j_gene: TRBJ1-2
abundance: many
len: 13
d_gene: TRBD1
CDR3aa: CSVARQGAYGYTF
CDR3nt: TGCAGCGTGGCCCGACAGGGGGCCTATGGCTACACCTTC

v_gene: TRBV15
j_gene: TRBJ2-2
abundance: few
len: 15
d_gene: NA
CDR3aa: CATSREGRNTGELFF
CDR3nt: TGTGCCACCAGCAGAGAAGGACGAAACACCGGGGAGCTGTTTTTT

v_gene: TRBV4-1
j_gene: TRBJ2-5
abundance: many
len: 12
d_gene: NA
CDR3aa: CASSQIGETQYF
CDR3nt: TGCGCCAGCAGCCAGATTGGCGAGACCCAGTACTTC

v_gene: TRBV12-3/TRBV12-4
j_gene: TRBJ1-6
abundance: NA
len: 16
d_gene: NA
CDR3aa: CASNRGGGINNSPLHF
CDR3nt: TGTGCCAGCAACCGAGGAGGGGGTATAAATAATTCACCCCTCCACTTT

v_gene: TRBV11-1
j_gene: TRBJ1-2
abundance: NA
len: 15
d_gene: NA
CDR3aa: CASSLFSDGSRGYTF
CDR3nt: TGTGCCAGCAGCTTATTTTCGGACGGGAGTAGGGGCTACACCTTC

v_gene: TRBV9
j_gene: TRBJ2-5
abundance: many
len: 14
d_gene: TRBD1
CDR3aa: CASSVGTGVGTQYF
CDR3nt: TGTGCCAGCAGCGTCGGGACAGGGGTCGGAACCCAGTACTTC

v_gene: TRBV19
j_gene: TRBJ1-2
abundance: NA
len: 14
d_gene: NA
CDR3aa: CASRQISGAYGYTF
CDR3nt: TGTGCCAGTAGGCAGATCTCTGGGGCCTATGGCTACACCTTC

v_gene: TRBV12-3/TRBV12-4
j_gene: TRBJ1-3
abundance: many
len: 17
d_gene: NA
CDR3aa: CASSFHVLGRSGNTIYF
CDR3nt: TGTGCCAGCAGTTTTCACGTCCTGGGGCGCTCTGGAAACACCATATATTTT

v_gene: TRBV28
j_gene: TRBJ1-1
abundance: NA
len: 13
d_gene: NA
CDR3aa: CAISDWGDTEAFF
CDR3nt: TGTGCCATCAGTGATTGGGGCGACACTGAAGCTTTCTTT

v_gene: TRBV7-9
j_gene: TRBJ1-2
abundance: NA
len: 13
d_gene: TRBD1
CDR3aa: CASSWGQSYGYTF
CDR3nt: TGTGCCAGCAGCTGGGGACAGTCCTATGGCTACACCTTC

v_gene: TRBV7-9
j_gene: TRBJ2-5
abundance: NA
len: 16
d_gene: TRBD2
CDR3aa: CASSLRGLAGAETQYF
CDR3nt: TGTGCCAGCAGCTTACGGGGACTAGCGGGAGCGGAGACCCAGTACTTC

v_gene: TRBV9
j_gene: TRBJ1-2
abundance: NA
len: 15
d_gene: NA
CDR3aa: CASSPEGVSVHGYTF
CDR3nt: TGTGCCAGCAGCCCGGAGGGGGTTTCGGTCCATGGCTACACCTTC

v_gene: TRBV9
j_gene: TRBJ2-2
abundance: NA
len: 20
d_gene: TRBD2
CDR3aa: CASSVRLEGLAGGPPGELFF
CDR3nt: TGTGCCAGCAGCGTGAGGTTGGAGGGACTAGCGGGGGGGCCCCCCGGGGAGCTGTTTTTT

v_gene: TRBV6-5
j_gene: TRBJ1-2
abundance: many
len: 15
d_gene: TRBD1
CDR3aa: CASSQGQGGNYGYTF
CDR3nt: TGTGCCAGCAGCCAGGGACAGGGTGGGAACTATGGCTACACCTTC

v_gene: TRBV11-2
j_gene: TRBJ1-2
abundance: once
len: 12
d_gene: NA
CDR3aa: CASSDGTWGYTF
CDR3nt: TGTGCCAGCAGCGACGGGACCTGGGGCTACACCTTC

v_gene: TRBV20-1
j_gene: TRBJ2-4
abundance: NA
len: 13
d_gene: TRBD1
CDR3aa: CSANDRGENIQYF
CDR3nt: TGCAGTGCTAACGACAGGGGGGAAAACATTCAGTACTTC

v_gene: TRBV7-2
j_gene: TRBJ1-1
abundance: NA
len: 13
d_gene: NA
CDR3aa: CASRPRVNTEAFF
CDR3nt: TGTGCCAGCAGGCCCAGGGTGAACACTGAAGCTTTCTTT

v_gene: TRBV7-9
j_gene: TRBJ2-2
abundance: few
len: 16
d_gene: TRBD2
CDR3aa: CASSKIAGAVTGELFF
CDR3nt: TGTGCCAGCAGCAAAATAGCGGGAGCGGTCACCGGGGAGCTGTTTTTT

v_gene: TRBV7-8
j_gene: TRBJ1-4
abundance: once
len: 15
d_gene: NA
CDR3aa: CASSYRRQRNEKLFF
CDR3nt: TGTGCCAGCAGCTACCGGAGACAGCGAAATGAAAAACTGTTTTTT